These T cell receptor beta chains were read from a single sample in a study of beta chain features in type 1 diabetes. Libraries were prepared by immunoSEQ multiplex PCR; TCRdb keeps only in-frame clonotypes and omits some of them. Of roughly 500,000 clones in the sample, 30% were seen once. Sequences were obtained from naive CD4+ T cells from blood. All receptors come from a man between 18 and 29 years old in good health. Both conserved end residues are part of each CDR3. A D gene is named only where the DNA matches it firmly. Only some rows state a clone size, as once, few, many or a class for expanded clones.

TRBJ2-3 NA TRBV6-1 few CASSEGGTDTQYF TGTGCCAGCAGTGAAGGTGGCACAGATACGCAGTATTTT
TRBJ1-4 TRBD1 TRBV30 NA CAWTGQPNEKLFF TGTGCCTGGACGGGACAGCCTAATGAAAAACTGTTTTTT
TRBJ2-4 TRBD1 TRBV11-3 NA CASSHGQGNIQYF TGTGCCAGCAGCCACGGACAGGGGAACATTCAGTACTTC
TRBJ2-6 NA TRBV29-1 few CSVEVNSGANVLTF TGCAGCGTTGAGGTAAACTCTGGGGCCAACGTCCTGACTTTC
TRBJ2-2 TRBD1 TRBV7-9 NA CATRRTGSTGELFF TGTGCCACCCGACGGACAGGTTCCACCGGGGAGCTGTTTTTT
TRBJ2-1 NA TRBV10-3 few CAISEASAAYNEQFF TGTGCCATCAGTGAAGCAAGCGCTGCCTACAATGAGCAGTTCTTC
TRBJ2-7 TRBD1 TRBV19 NA CASSRSWTGGTEQYF TGTGCCAGTAGTAGAAGCTGGACAGGGGGGACCGAGCAGTACTTC
TRBJ2-1 TRBD2 TRBV7-2 NA CASSLVVTSGSYEQFF TGTGCCAGCAGCTTAGTCGTCACTAGCGGGAGCTATGAGCAGTTCTTC
TRBJ1-1 NA TRBV20-1 once CSAGDWETAFF TGCAGTGCTGGCGATTGGGAGACAGCTTTCTTT
TRBJ2-7 NA TRBV30 NA CAWSSGTTYEQYF TGTGCCTGGAGTTCGGGGACCACCTACGAGCAGTACTTC
TRBJ2-7 NA TRBV7-2 NA CASSLAQAPYEQYF TGTGCCAGCAGCTTAGCGCAGGCACCTTACGAGCAGTACTTC
TRBJ2-3 NA TRBV7-2 NA CASSLAGRGDTQYF TGTGCCAGCAGCTTAGCGGGTAGAGGAGATACGCAGTATTTT
TRBJ2-1 NA TRBV28 NA CASSYPKAEQFF TGTGCCAGCAGTTACCCAAAAGCGGAGCAGTTCTTC
TRBJ2-5 NA TRBV7-2 NA CASSLQRQETQYF TGTGCCAGCAGCCTACAGAGACAAGAGACCCAGTACTTC